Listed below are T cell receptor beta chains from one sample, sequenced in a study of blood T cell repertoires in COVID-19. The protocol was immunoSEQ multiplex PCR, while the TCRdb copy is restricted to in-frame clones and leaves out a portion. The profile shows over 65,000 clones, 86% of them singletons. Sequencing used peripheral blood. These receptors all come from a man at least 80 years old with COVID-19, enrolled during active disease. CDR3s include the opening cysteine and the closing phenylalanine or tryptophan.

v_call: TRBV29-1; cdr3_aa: CSVMGDGSRTQYF
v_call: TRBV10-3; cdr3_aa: CAISSRGYEQYF
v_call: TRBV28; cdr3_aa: CASSPAGAREAFF
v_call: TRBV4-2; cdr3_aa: CASSQEETGTYGYTF
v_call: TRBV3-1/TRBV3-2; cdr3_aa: CASSHLSSGNTIYF
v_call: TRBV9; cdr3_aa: CASSVGQSNQPQHF
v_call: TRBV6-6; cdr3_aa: CASSYSRGYYNSPLHF
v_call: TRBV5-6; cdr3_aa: CASSRGQGFGNTIYF
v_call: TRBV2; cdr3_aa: CASSESGLSTDTQYF
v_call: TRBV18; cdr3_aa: CASSPDRVSGANVLTF
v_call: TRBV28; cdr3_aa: CASSFLGGREKLFF